Detailed here is one T cell receptor (beta chain). Antigen specificity is unknown. The source of the sample is a study of human T cells and chemical hapten exposure. Whole-study findings and limits: Significantly more large CDR3 similarity clusters were formed by expanded TCRs than by controls.

A single record per CDR3 protein comes from TCRdb applying MiXCR to the RACE reads. The sample yields more than 150,000 distinct CDR3 sequences, around 25% seen once. The time point: patch test 3, about 24 weeks after DPC sensitization. Documented treatment: therapeutic diphenylcyclopropenone sensitization with weekly scalp DPC. Blood, whole and unfractionated, served as the source for total RNA extraction. The CDR3 spans 15 residues. Germline V CDR1 and CDR2: DFQATT, SNEGSKA (reference sequence). The germline V and J ends were trimmed by 5 bases and 4 bases, with 18 bases remaining between them. Material: whole blood, obtained in connection with sensitization to the hapten diphenylcyclopropenone (DPC). The V call is TRBV20-1, the J call TRBJ1-5; D might be TRBD1 (6 bases). The sequence came from a woman in her forties with alopecia areata. Some clones in this sample may be carry-over from other donors' samples. The CDR3 DNA sequence: TGCAGTGCTCCAAGGGGGGGGGCGGTAAATCAGCCCCAGCATTTT. Translated, it gives CSAPRGGAVNQPQHF.